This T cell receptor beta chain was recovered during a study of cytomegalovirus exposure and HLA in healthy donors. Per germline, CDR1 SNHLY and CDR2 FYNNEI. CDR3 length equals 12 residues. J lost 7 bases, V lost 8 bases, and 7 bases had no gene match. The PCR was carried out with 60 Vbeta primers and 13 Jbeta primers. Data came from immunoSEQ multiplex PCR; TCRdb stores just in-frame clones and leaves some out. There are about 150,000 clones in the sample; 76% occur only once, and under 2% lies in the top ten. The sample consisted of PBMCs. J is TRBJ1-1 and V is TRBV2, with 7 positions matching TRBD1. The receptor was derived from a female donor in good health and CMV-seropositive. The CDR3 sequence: CASGGAGGEAFF. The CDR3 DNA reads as TGTGCCAGCGGTGGAGCAGGGGGTGAAGCTTTCTTT. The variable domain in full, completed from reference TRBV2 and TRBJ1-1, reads EPEVTQTPSHQVTQMGQEVILRCVPISNHLYFYWYRQILGQKVEFLVSFYNNEISEKSEIFDDQFSVERPDGSNFTLKIRSTKLEDSAMYFCASGGAGGEAFFGQGTRLTVV.